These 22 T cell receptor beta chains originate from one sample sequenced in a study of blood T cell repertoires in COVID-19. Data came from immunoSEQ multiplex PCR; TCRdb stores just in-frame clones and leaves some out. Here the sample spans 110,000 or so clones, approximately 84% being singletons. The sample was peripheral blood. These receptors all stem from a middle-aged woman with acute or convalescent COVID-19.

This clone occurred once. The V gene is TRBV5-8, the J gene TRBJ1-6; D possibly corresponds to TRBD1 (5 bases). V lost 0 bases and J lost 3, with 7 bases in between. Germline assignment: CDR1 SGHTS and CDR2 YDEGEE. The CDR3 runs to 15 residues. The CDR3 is CASSLGQGYNSPLHF. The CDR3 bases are TGTGCCAGCAGCTTGGGGCAGGGCTATAATTCACCCCTCCACTTT.

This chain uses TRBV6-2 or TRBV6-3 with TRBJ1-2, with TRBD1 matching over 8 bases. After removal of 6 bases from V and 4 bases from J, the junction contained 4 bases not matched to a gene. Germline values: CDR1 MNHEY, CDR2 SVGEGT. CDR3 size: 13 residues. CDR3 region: CASSPDRAYGYTF. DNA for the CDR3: TGTGCCAGCAGCCCGGACAGGGCCTATGGCTACACCTTC.

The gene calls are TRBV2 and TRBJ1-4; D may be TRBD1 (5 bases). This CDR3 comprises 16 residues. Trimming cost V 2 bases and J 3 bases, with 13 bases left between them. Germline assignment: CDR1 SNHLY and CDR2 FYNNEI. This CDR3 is CASSEIGVEANEKLFF. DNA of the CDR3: TGTGCCAGCAGTGAAATAGGGGTAGAGGCTAATGAAAAACTGTTTTTT.

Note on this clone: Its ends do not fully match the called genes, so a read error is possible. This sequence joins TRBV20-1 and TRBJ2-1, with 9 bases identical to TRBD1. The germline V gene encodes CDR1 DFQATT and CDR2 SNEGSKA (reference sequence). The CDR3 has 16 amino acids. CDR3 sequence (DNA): TGCAGTGCTAGTGACTCAGACAGGGGGTTCAACAATGGGCAGTTCTTC. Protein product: CSASDSDRGFNNGQFF.

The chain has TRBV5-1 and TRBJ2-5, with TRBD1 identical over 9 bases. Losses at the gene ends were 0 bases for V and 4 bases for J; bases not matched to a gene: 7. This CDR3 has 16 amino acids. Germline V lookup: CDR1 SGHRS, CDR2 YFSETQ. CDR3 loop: CASSLAPGQGSETQYF. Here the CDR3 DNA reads TGCGCCAGCAGCTTGGCACCCGGACAGGGGTCAGAGACCCAGTACTTC.

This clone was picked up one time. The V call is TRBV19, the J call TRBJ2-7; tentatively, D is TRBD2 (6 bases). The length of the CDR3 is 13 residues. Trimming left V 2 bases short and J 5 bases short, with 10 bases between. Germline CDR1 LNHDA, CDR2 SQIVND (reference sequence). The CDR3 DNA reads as TGTGCCAGTAGTATACGGGGGAGCAACGAGCAGTACTTC. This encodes CASSIRGSNEQYF. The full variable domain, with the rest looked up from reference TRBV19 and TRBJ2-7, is DGGITQSPKYLFRKEGQNVTLSCEQNLNHDAMYWYRQDPGQGLRLIYYSQIVNDFQKGDIAEGYSVSREKKESFPLTVTSAQKNPTAFYLCASSIRGSNEQYFGPGTRLTVT.

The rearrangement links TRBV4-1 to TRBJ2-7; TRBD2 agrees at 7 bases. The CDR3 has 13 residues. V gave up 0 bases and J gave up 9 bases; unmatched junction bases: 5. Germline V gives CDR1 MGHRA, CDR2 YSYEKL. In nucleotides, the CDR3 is TGCGCCAGCAGCCAAGATATGGGGAGGGGGCAGTACTTC. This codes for CASSQDMGRGQYF.

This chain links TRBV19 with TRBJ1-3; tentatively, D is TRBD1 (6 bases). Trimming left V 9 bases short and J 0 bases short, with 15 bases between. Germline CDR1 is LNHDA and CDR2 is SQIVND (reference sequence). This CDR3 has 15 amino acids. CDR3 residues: CASKDSPISGNTIYF. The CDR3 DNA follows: TGTGCCAGCAAGGACAGCCCGATCTCTGGAAACACCATATATTTT.

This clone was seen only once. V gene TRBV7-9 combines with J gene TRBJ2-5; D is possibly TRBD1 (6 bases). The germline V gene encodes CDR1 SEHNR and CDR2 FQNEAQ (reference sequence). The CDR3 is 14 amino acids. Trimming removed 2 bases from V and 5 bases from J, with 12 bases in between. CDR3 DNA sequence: TGTGCCAGCAGCTTAAGACAGGACGGGGAGACCCAGTACTTC. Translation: CASSLRQDGETQYF.

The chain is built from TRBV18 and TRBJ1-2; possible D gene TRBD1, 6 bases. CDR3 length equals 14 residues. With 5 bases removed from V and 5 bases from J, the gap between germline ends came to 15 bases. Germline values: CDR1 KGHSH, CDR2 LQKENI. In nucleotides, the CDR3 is TGTGCCAGCTCATTACAGGGCTCCACTTATGGCTACACCTTC. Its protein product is CASSLQGSTYGYTF.

CDR3 loop: CASSLVTENQPQHF. CDR3 bases: TGTGCCAGCAGCTTAGTGACTGAAAATCAGCCCCAGCATTTT. This chain links TRBV7-8 with TRBJ1-5; D is unclear. V was trimmed by 1 base and J by 4 bases, leaving 8 bases between them. Per germline, CDR1 SGHVS and CDR2 FQNEAQ. The CDR3 contains 14 residues.

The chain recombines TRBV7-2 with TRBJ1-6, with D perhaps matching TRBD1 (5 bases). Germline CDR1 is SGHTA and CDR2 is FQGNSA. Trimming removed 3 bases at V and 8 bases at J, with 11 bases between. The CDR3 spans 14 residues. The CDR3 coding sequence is TGTGCCAGCAGCTTTCCACAGGCCCATTCACCCCTCCACTTT. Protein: CASSFPQAHSPLHF.

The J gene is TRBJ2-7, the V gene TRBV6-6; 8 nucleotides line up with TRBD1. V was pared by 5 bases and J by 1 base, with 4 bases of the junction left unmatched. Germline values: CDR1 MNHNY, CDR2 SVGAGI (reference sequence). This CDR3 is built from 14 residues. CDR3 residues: CASSIQGDSYEQYF. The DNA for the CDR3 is TGTGCCAGCAGTATACAGGGGGATTCCTACGAGCAGTACTTC.

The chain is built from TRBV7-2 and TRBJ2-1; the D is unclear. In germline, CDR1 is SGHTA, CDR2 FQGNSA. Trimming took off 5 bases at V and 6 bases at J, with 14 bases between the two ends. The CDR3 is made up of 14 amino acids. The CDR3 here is CASSPPNMRNEQFF. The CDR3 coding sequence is TGTGCCAGCAGCCCTCCGAATATGCGCAATGAGCAGTTCTTC.

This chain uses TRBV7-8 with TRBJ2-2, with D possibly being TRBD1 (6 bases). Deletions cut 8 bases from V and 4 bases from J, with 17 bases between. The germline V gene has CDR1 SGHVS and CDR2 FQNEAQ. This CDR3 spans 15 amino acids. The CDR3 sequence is CASRPPGHPTGELFF. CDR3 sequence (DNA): TGTGCCAGCCGTCCGCCGGGACATCCCACCGGGGAGCTGTTTTTT. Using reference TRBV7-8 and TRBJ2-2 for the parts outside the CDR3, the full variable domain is GAGVSQSPRYKVAKRGQDVALRCDPISGHVSLFWYQQALGQGPEFLTYFQNEAQLDKSGLPSDRFFAERPEGSVSTLKIQRTQQEDSAVYLCASRPPGHPTGELFFGEGSRLTVL.

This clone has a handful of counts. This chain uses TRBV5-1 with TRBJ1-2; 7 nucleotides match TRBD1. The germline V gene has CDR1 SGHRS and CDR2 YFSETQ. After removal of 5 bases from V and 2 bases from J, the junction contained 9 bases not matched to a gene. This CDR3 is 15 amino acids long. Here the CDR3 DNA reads TGCGCCAGCAGATCCGCGTTACAGGGGAACTATGGCTACACCTTC. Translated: CASRSALQGNYGYTF.

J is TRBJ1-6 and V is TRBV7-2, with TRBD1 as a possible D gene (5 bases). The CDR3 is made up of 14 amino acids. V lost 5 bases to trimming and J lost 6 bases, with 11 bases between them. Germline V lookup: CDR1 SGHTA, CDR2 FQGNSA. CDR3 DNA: TGTGCCAGCAGCCCCAGGGTCGGTAATTCACCCCTCCACTTT. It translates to CASSPRVGNSPLHF.

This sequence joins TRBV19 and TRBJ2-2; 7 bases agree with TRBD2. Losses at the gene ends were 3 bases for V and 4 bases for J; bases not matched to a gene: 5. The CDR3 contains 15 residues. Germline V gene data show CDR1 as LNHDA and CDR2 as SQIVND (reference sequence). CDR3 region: CASSIVGGSTGELFF. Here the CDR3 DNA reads TGTGCCAGTAGTATTGTGGGGGGGAGCACCGGGGAGCTGTTTTTT.

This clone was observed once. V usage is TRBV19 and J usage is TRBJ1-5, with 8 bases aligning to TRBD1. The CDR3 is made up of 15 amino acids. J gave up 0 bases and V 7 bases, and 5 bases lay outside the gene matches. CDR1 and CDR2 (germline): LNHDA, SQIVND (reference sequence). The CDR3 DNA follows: TGTGCCAGTAAGGGACAGGTTAATAGCAATCAGCCCCAGCATTTT. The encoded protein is CASKGQVNSNQPQHF.

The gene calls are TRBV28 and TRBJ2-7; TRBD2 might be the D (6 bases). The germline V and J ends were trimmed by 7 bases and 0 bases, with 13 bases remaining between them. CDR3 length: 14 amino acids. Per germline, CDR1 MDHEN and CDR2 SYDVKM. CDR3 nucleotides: TGTGCCAGCATTACAACGGGAGCCTCCTACGAGCAGTACTTC. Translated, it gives CASITTGASYEQYF.

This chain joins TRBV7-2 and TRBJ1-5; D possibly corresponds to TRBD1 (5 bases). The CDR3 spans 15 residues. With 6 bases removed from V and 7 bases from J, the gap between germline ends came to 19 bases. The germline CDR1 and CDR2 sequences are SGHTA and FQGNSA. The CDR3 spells CASSVVRGMGQPQHF. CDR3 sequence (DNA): TGTGCCAGCAGTGTGGTCCGGGGGATGGGGCAGCCCCAGCATTTT.

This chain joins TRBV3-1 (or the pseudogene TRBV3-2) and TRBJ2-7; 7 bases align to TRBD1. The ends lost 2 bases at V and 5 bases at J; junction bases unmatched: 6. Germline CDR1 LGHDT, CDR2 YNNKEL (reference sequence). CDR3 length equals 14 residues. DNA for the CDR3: TGTGCCAGCAGCCAACTATACAGGGGTAACGAGCAGTACTTC. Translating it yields CASSQLYRGNEQYF.